This is a list of T cell receptor beta chains from one sample in a study of regulatory T cells. Profiled with immunoSEQ multiplex PCR; TCRdb holds only in-frame clones, not every one. Among approximately 40,000 clones listed, approximately 89% were seen once. The sample taken for sequencing was conventional CD4+ T cells sorted from blood. These receptors came from a person aged 18 to 35 with CD3G deficiency. Each CDR3 is given with its conserved first and last residue. The order of the fields is V gene, J gene, CDR3 protein.

v_gene: TRBV18; j_gene: TRBJ2-5; CDR3aa: CASSPGIQEQETQYF
v_gene: TRBV18; j_gene: TRBJ2-3; CDR3aa: CASSPGRAGDTQYF
v_gene: TRBV6-5; j_gene: TRBJ2-7; CDR3aa: CASSYSKDRGDEQYF
v_gene: TRBV30; j_gene: TRBJ1-5; CDR3aa: CAWSTQASNQPQHF
v_gene: TRBV19; j_gene: TRBJ1-5; CDR3aa: CASRSGTGSNQPQHF
v_gene: TRBV19; j_gene: TRBJ2-2; CDR3aa: CASSPPRGTNTGELFF
v_gene: TRBV5-1; j_gene: TRBJ1-2; CDR3aa: CASSLEGPPFNYGYTF
v_gene: TRBV6-1; j_gene: TRBJ2-2; CDR3aa: CASSRVGGTGELFF
v_gene: TRBV30; j_gene: TRBJ2-3; CDR3aa: CAWSMGSSTDTQYF
v_gene: TRBV6-5; j_gene: TRBJ2-3; CDR3aa: CASSRGAGDTQYF
v_gene: TRBV5-1; j_gene: TRBJ2-3; CDR3aa: CASSLEGDPSATDTQYF
v_gene: TRBV5-1; j_gene: TRBJ2-2; CDR3aa: CASSLALGGELFF
v_gene: TRBV19; j_gene: TRBJ2-6; CDR3aa: CASSAVFSSGANVLTF
v_gene: TRBV5-1; j_gene: TRBJ2-5; CDR3aa: CASSLGGWETQYF
v_gene: TRBV21-1; j_gene: TRBJ2-7; CDR3aa: CASSNVGDISSYEQYF
v_gene: TRBV11-2; j_gene: TRBJ2-3; CDR3aa: CASSLSTEDTQYF
v_gene: TRBV5-1; j_gene: TRBJ1-1; CDR3aa: CASSTGLATEAFF
v_gene: TRBV18; j_gene: TRBJ2-7; CDR3aa: CASSRQGYEQYF
v_gene: TRBV5-1; j_gene: TRBJ2-1; CDR3aa: CASSLRGDSYNEQFF
v_gene: TRBV19; j_gene: TRBJ2-2; CDR3aa: CASRSRTGLDTGELFF
v_gene: TRBV7-9; j_gene: TRBJ2-3; CDR3aa: CASSSGQIADTQYF
v_gene: TRBV10-3; j_gene: TRBJ2-7; CDR3aa: CAISGSGRTHEQYF
v_gene: TRBV10-3; j_gene: TRBJ2-7; CDR3aa: CATQTGASGEQYF
v_gene: TRBV7-9; j_gene: TRBJ1-4; CDR3aa: CASSSQGQGEKLFF
v_gene: TRBV28; j_gene: TRBJ2-7; CDR3aa: CASSKTPGQGIYEQYF
v_gene: TRBV5-4; j_gene: TRBJ2-7; CDR3aa: CASSLGLRPSYEQYF
v_gene: TRBV18; j_gene: TRBJ2-5; CDR3aa: CASSLLPQETQYF
v_gene: TRBV7-8; j_gene: TRBJ2-7; CDR3aa: CASSLAGGYEQYF
v_gene: TRBV20-1; j_gene: TRBJ1-1; CDR3aa: CSARVIGAFF
v_gene: TRBV5-1; j_gene: TRBJ1-6; CDR3aa: CASSFGTFNSPLHF
v_gene: TRBV7-9; j_gene: TRBJ2-3; CDR3aa: CASSPRNTDTQYF
v_gene: TRBV6-1; j_gene: TRBJ2-7; CDR3aa: CASSEGGTGVGEQYF
v_gene: TRBV28; j_gene: TRBJ2-1; CDR3aa: CASSRGTNHEQFF
v_gene: TRBV18; j_gene: TRBJ2-7; CDR3aa: CASARVESYEQYF
v_gene: TRBV4-2; j_gene: TRBJ2-7; CDR3aa: CASSQDTQSYEQYF